These 7 T cell receptor beta chains came from one sample sequenced in a study of T cell clonality in common variable immunodeficiency. Repertoires were generated with immunoSEQ multiplex PCR, while TCRdb's copy carries only in-frame clones and drops some. This record lists approximately 46,000 clones, none seen once only, and the top ten clones contain about 6%. Sequencing input: peripheral blood mononuclear cells. Every receptor here comes from a person aged 18 to 75 in good health.

This clone was counted many times. The read ends 3 residues shy of where the CDR3 ends; the end is completed using the germline J gene. The chain is built from TRBV5-4 and TRBJ1-6; TRBD1 is a possible D gene (6 bases). This CDR3 has 14 residues. Germline V gene sequence: CDR1 SGHNT, CDR2 YYREEE (reference sequence). The V and J ends lost 0 bases and 11 bases respectively, with 12 bases between them. Incomplete CDR3 DNA: TGTGCCAGCAGCTTGGAACAGGGAGGTACACCC. Its translation is CASSLEQGGTP. The entire CDR3 protein reads CASSLEQGGTPLHF.

This clone was seen ten or more times. The read halts 3 residues ahead of the CDR3 end, with the missing end drawn from the germline J gene. The chain recombines TRBV20-1 with TRBJ1-6; D ambiguous. The CDR3 totals 14 residues. Germline V lookup: CDR1 DFQATT, CDR2 SNEGSKA (reference sequence). Trimming cost V 3 bases and J 0 bases, with 6 bases left between them. CDR3 bases read: TGCAGTGCTAGGGTCGGCTCCTATAATTCACCC. Amino acids: CSARVGSYNSP. From start to end, the CDR3 is CSARVGSYNSPLHF.

Points on this clone: The read comes to an end 3 residues before the CDR3 does, leaving the germline J gene to fill in the end. The chain has TRBV7-9 and TRBJ1-2; 8 bases are a match to TRBD1. Germline V lookup: CDR1 SEHNR, CDR2 FQNEAQ (reference sequence). This CDR3 is 14 amino acids long. Incomplete CDR3 DNA: TGTGCCAGCAGCTTATCCCAGGGGGCTCGGGGC. It is translated as CASSLSQGARG. The whole CDR3 sequence reads CASSLSQGARGYTF.

At least ten counts were recorded for this clone. The CDR3 extends 3 residues past the end of the read, so its final part is completed from the germline J gene. J is TRBJ1-6 and V is TRBV5-4; 9 nucleotides match TRBD1. The trim removed 4 bases at V and 5 bases at J, leaving 4 bases unmatched. In germline, CDR1 is SGHNT, CDR2 YYREEE (reference sequence). This CDR3 comprises 15 residues. The CDR3 sequence: CASSLRQGDNSPLHF. The sequenced CDR3 bases are TGTGCCAGCAGCCTCAGACAGGGGGATAATTCACCC.

This clone was recorded many times. The read stops 3 residues short of the end of the CDR3; the missing end is completed from the germline J gene. This chain joins TRBV30 and TRBJ1-5, with D perhaps matching TRBD1 (5 bases). The CDR3 sequence is 14 residues long. Trimming took 5 bases from V and 0 from J, leaving 11 bases between them. Germline assignment: CDR1 GTSNPN and CDR2 SVGIG (reference sequence). CDR3 residues: CAWGRGYSNQPQHF. The DNA read from the CDR3 is TGTGCCTGGGGGAGGGGCTATAGCAATCAGCCC.

This clone has at least ten counts. Since a much larger clone is just one base distant, this may be a read error. Coverage ceases 3 residues before the CDR3 finishes, and the germline J gene fills in the end. Other DNA sequences in this specimen translate into the identical CDR3. The chain joins TRBV20-1 to TRBJ1-2; TRBD1 is a possible D gene (5 bases). The CDR3 sequence is 13 residues long. The germline V gene encodes CDR1 DFQATT and CDR2 SNEGSKA (reference sequence). The CDR3 DNA, read in part, is TGCAGTGCTATGTCGTCGGGGGGTCGAGGA. Protein sequence: CSAMSSGGRG. The full CDR3 reads CSAMSSGGRGYTF.

This clone was observed a handful of times. The read falls 3 residues short of the CDR3 end, and the missing part is taken from the germline J gene. The rearrangement joins TRBV2 to TRBJ1-2; 7 nucleotides line up with TRBD1. V shed 5 bases, J shed 2 bases, and the junction held 5 bases outside the gene matches. Germline loops: CDR1 SNHLY, CDR2 FYNNEI. The CDR3 consists of 14 residues. The CDR3 DNA, read in part, is TGTGCCAGCAGTACGGACAGGTTGAACTATGGC. This encodes CASSTDRLNYG. The whole CDR3 protein is CASSTDRLNYGYTF.